These 30 T cell receptor beta chains were all obtained from the same sample, sequenced in a study of T cell changes during pregnancy in multiple sclerosis. Generated by immunoSEQ multiplex PCR, the TCRdb table keeps only in-frame clones and is missing some. Seen here are about 46,000 clones, 75% to 95% observed once, and the top ten hold approximately 2.6%. The sequenced sample was CD8+ T cells from peripheral blood mononuclear cells, obtained in the second trimester of pregnancy. These receptors all stem from a female donor with multiple sclerosis, enrolled in a pregnancy study.

The rearrangement uses TRBV7-9 and TRBJ2-3; 14 positions agree with TRBD2. CDR3 length: 16 residues. After removal of 4 bases from V and 4 bases from J, the junction contained 4 bases not matched to a gene. From germline, CDR1 is SEHNR and CDR2 FQNEAQ (reference sequence). The CDR3 loop is CASSSPTSGGADTQYF. CDR3 in DNA: TGTGCCAGCAGCTCGCCGACTAGCGGGGGGGCAGATACGCAGTATTTT.

The chain uses TRBV7-2 and TRBJ2-3; possibly TRBD2 for D (6 bases). V was trimmed by 6 bases and J by 4 bases, leaving 11 bases between them. This CDR3 is built from 13 residues. CDR1 and CDR2 (germline): SGHTA, FQGNSA. CDR3 nucleotide sequence: TGTGCCAGCAGAGGGTCGGGGGCAGATACGCAGTATTTT. It encodes CASRGSGADTQYF. Combining the CDR3 with reference TRBV7-2 and TRBJ2-3 gives the whole variable domain GAGVSQSPSNKVTEKGKDVELRCDPISGHTALYWYRQSLGQGLEFLIYFQGNSAPDKSGLPSDRFSAERTGGSVSTLTIQRTQQEDSAVYLCASRGSGADTQYFGPGTRLTVL.

The genes are TRBV4-3 and TRBJ1-1; D not resolved. From germline, CDR1 is LGHNA and CDR2 YSLEER. V was cut by 1 base and J by 4 bases, with 10 bases left in between. The CDR3 runs 14 residues. CDR3 nucleotides: TGCGCCAGCAGCCAAGCACTCCGGGGCACTGAAGCTTTCTTT. The encoded protein is CASSQALRGTEAFF.

The chain has TRBV10-3 and TRBJ2-7; 7 nucleotides line up with TRBD1. The V and J ends lost 6 bases and 2 bases, in that order; junction bases with no gene match: 16. The germline V gene encodes CDR1 ENHRY and CDR2 SYGVKD. The CDR3 spans 17 residues. As DNA, the CDR3 is TGTGCCATCAGACCCAGTTCCGGGACAGAGGATGCCTACGAGCAGTACTTC. This gives the protein CAIRPSSGTEDAYEQYF.

This chain joins TRBV27 and TRBJ1-2; TRBD1 matches 8 bases. Trimming at V came to 10 bases and at J to 4 bases, leaving 11 bases not matched to a gene. Germline assignment: CDR1 MNHEY and CDR2 SMNVEV (reference sequence). The CDR3 has 14 amino acids. DNA of the CDR3: TGTGCCACCGGCGGACAGGGCCTAATCTATGGCTACACCTTC. Protein sequence: CATGGQGLIYGYTF.

The CDR3 region has the DNA TGTGCCAGCAGCCCCTGGCTAGCGAACAATGAGCAGTTCTTC. Translating it yields CASSPWLANNEQFF. The chain couples TRBV14 to TRBJ2-1; maybe TRBD2 (6 bases). Trimming left V 4 bases short and J 5 bases short, with 12 bases between. This CDR3 is built from 14 residues. CDR1 and CDR2 (germline): SGHDN, FVKESK.

V gene TRBV5-1 combines with J gene TRBJ2-5; 9 bases fit TRBD2. V shed 4 bases and J 5 bases; nucleotides not matched to a gene: 15. The germline gives CDR1 SGHRS, CDR2 YFSETQ. CDR3 length: 17 residues. The CDR3 DNA is TGCGCCAGCAGCCCCGGGGCTAGCGGGGAGCTCGGCGAGACCCAGTACTTC. Amino acid sequence: CASSPGASGELGETQYF.

J is TRBJ1-1 and V is TRBV27; D might be TRBD1 (5 bases). Germline V CDR1 and CDR2: MNHEY, SMNVEV (reference sequence). Trimming shortened V by 2 bases and J by 1 base, and 8 bases separated the two germline ends. The CDR3 contains 14 residues. The CDR3: CASSLGGTNTEAFF. CDR3 sequence (DNA): TGTGCCAGCAGTTTAGGGGGGACGAACACTGAAGCTTTCTTT.

The V call is TRBV19, the J call TRBJ1-2; TRBD1 is a possible D gene (6 bases). CDR1 LNHDA and CDR2 SQIVND come from the germline V gene (reference sequence). The CDR3 length is 17 residues. Deletions cut 5 bases from V and 0 bases from J, with 19 bases between. The CDR3 reads CASSLTDNRVSNYGYTF. The CDR3 coding sequence is TGTGCCAGTAGTCTGACCGACAACAGGGTTTCTAACTATGGCTACACCTTC.

V and J are TRBV7-8 and TRBJ1-4; 12 bases are a match to TRBD1. The CDR3 runs 18 residues. In germline, CDR1 is SGHVS, CDR2 FQNEAQ. J was trimmed by 3 bases and V by 5 bases; bases with no gene match: 10. The CDR3 DNA reads TGTGCCAGCAGCCGTGGGGACAGGGGGCTCTTGGCTAATGAAAAACTGTTTTTT. It is translated as CASSRGDRGLLANEKLFF.

This chain joins TRBV6-5 and TRBJ2-5, with D hard to call. Trimming removed 2 bases at V and 0 bases at J, with 4 bases between. The CDR3 covers 13 residues. Germline V CDR1 and CDR2: MNHEY, SVGAGI. The chain's CDR3 is CASSYGYQETQYF. In nucleotides, the CDR3 is TGTGCCAGCAGTTACGGCTACCAAGAGACCCAGTACTTC.

The chain has TRBV19 and TRBJ2-3, with TRBD2 identical over 12 bases. V lost 5 bases, J lost 5 bases, and 8 bases stayed unmatched. CDR1 is LNHDA, CDR2 SQIVND, per germline (reference sequence). This CDR3 is 16 amino acids long. This CDR3 is CASSPLAGGPLDTQYF. The CDR3 DNA reads as TGTGCCAGTAGTCCTCTAGCGGGGGGGCCCTTAGATACGCAGTATTTT.

This clone appeared once. The chain recombines TRBV6-6 with TRBJ2-7; a weak D match, TRBD1 (5 bases). The CDR3 length is 14 residues. V was cut by 10 bases and J by 1 base, with 17 bases left in between. CDR1 MNHNY and CDR2 SVGAGI come from the germline V gene (reference sequence). The CDR3, as DNA: TGTGCCACCCTTCCCTCTGGGGCGTCCTACGAGCAGTACTTC. It specifies CATLPSGASYEQYF.

The chain recombines TRBV27 with TRBJ2-7, with D maybe TRBD1 (5 bases). V was trimmed by 0 bases and J by 5 bases, leaving 8 bases between them. The CDR3 sequence is 13 residues long. CDR1 is MNHEY, CDR2 SMNVEV, per germline (reference sequence). CDR3 coding DNA: TGTGCCAGCAGTTTATCGGGGCCCCACGAGCAGTACTTC. It specifies CASSLSGPHEQYF.

The chain combines TRBV6-1 with TRBJ1-3, with unresolved D. The V end lost 8 bases, the J end lost 0 bases, and 11 bases lay between the germline ends. CDR1 is MNHNS, CDR2 SASEGT, per germline. The CDR3 totals 14 residues. The CDR3 bases are TGTGCCAGCCGGGAGGTGAGCTCTGGAAACACCATATATTTT. As protein: CASREVSSGNTIYF.

The chain joins TRBV9 to TRBJ2-1; perhaps TRBD2 as D (5 bases). Trimming took off 0 bases at V and 8 bases at J, with 15 bases between the two ends. The CDR3 consists of 15 residues. CDR1 and CDR2 (germline): SGDLS, YYNGEE. CDR3 sequence (DNA): TGTGCCAGCAGCGTAGCTCTCGACGGGGTGGATGAGCAGTTCTTC. As protein: CASSVALDGVDEQFF. The full variable domain, rest sourced from reference TRBV9 and TRBJ2-1, is DSGVTQTPKHLITATGQRVTLRCSPRSGDLSVYWYQQSLDQGLQFLIQYYNGEERAKGNILERFSAQQFPDLHSELNLSSLELGDSALYFCASSVALDGVDEQFFGPGTRLTVL.

The chain joins TRBV29-1 to TRBJ2-1; D is perhaps TRBD1 (5 bases). Per germline, CDR1 SQVTM and CDR2 ANQGSEA. CDR3 length: 16 amino acids. V lost 0 bases, J lost 0 bases, and 12 bases lay in between. CDR3 bases: TGCAGCGTTGAAGATCCAGGGATGAGCTCCTACAATGAGCAGTTCTTC. Amino acids: CSVEDPGMSSYNEQFF.

This chain uses TRBV9 with TRBJ1-5, with D hard to call. The ends were cut back, 3 bases at V and 2 bases at J, with 12 bases in the middle. Germline V gene data show CDR1 as SGDLS and CDR2 as YYNGEE. The CDR3 extends over 15 amino acids. CDR3 sequence: CASSESGGGNQPQHF. CDR3 coding DNA: TGTGCCAGCAGCGAATCCGGTGGTGGCAATCAGCCCCAGCATTTT.

This clone appeared once. J is TRBJ1-1 and V is TRBV25-1; unclear D gene. This CDR3 is 13 amino acids long. Trimming shortened V by 0 bases and J by 6 bases, and 8 bases separated the two germline ends. Germline CDR1 reads MGHDK; CDR2 reads SYGVNS. CDR3 nucleotides: TGTGCCAGCAGTGAATATTTCATAGCTGAAGCTTTCTTT. Protein sequence: CASSEYFIAEAFF.

The J gene is TRBJ2-3, the V gene TRBV7-2, with 7 bases identical to TRBD2. The CDR3 has 15 residues. V lost 3 bases to trimming and J lost 5 bases; unmatched junction nucleotides: 8. From germline, CDR1 is SGHTA and CDR2 FQGNSA. The CDR3, as DNA: TGTGCCAGCAGCTTCCCGGGGACTACCGAAGATACGCAGTATTTT. Translation: CASSFPGTTEDTQYF. Combining the CDR3 with reference TRBV7-2 and TRBJ2-3 gives the whole variable domain GAGVSQSPSNKVTEKGKDVELRCDPISGHTALYWYRQSLGQGLEFLIYFQGNSAPDKSGLPSDRFSAERTGGSVSTLTIQRTQQEDSAVYLCASSFPGTTEDTQYFGPGTRLTVL.

This chain links TRBV2 with TRBJ2-1, with 10 bases aligning to TRBD2. The CDR3 runs to 16 residues. The V segment lost 5 bases and the J segment 2 bases; nucleotides outside the gene matches: 6. Per the germline V gene, CDR1 is SNHLY and CDR2 is FYNNEI. For the CDR3, the DNA is TGTGCCAGCAGTAACAGCGGGGGGGCCGCCTACAATGAGCAGTTCTTC. Residues: CASSNSGGAAYNEQFF. Full variable domain (missing parts from reference TRBV2 and TRBJ2-1): EPEVTQTPSHQVTQMGQEVILRCVPISNHLYFYWYRQILGQKVEFLVSFYNNEISEKSEIFDDQFSVERPDGSNFTLKIRSTKLEDSAMYFCASSNSGGAAYNEQFFGPGTRLTVL.

This chain connects TRBV6-1 to TRBJ1-2, with D maybe TRBD1 (5 bases). Germline values: CDR1 MNHNS, CDR2 SASEGT. V was clipped by 2 bases and J by 0 bases, with 13 bases between them. The CDR3 totals 16 residues. The CDR3 bases are TGTGCCAGCAGTGAATTAGGGCAGGGCACTAACTATGGCTACACCTTC. This encodes CASSELGQGTNYGYTF.

Of note for this clone: Other DNA sequences in this specimen translate into the identical CDR3. V is TRBV5-5 and J is TRBJ1-1; 9 nucleotides agree with TRBD1. Trimming cost V 3 bases and J 8 bases; bases outside gene matches: 2. The CDR3 totals 12 residues. Germline V CDR1 and CDR2: SGHKS, YYEKEE (reference sequence). CDR3 coding DNA: TGTGCCAGCAGCTGGACAGGGGAGGAAGCTTTCTTT. Encoded protein: CASSWTGEEAFF.

The chain has TRBV6-1 and TRBJ2-7; the D gene is possibly TRBD1 (6 bases). V lost 1 base to trimming and J lost 1 base, with 11 bases between them. The germline CDR1 and CDR2 sequences are MNHNS and SASEGT. The length of the CDR3 is 15 residues. The CDR3 DNA is TGTGCCAGCAGTGAAGATTCGACAGGATCCTACGAGCAGTACTTC. It codes for CASSEDSTGSYEQYF.

The chain links TRBV6-5 to TRBJ1-3; 7 bases are a match to TRBD1. J lost 0 bases, V lost 11 bases, and 7 bases had no gene match. The CDR3 has 14 amino acids. Germline V gene sequence: CDR1 MNHEY, CDR2 SVGAGI. This chain's CDR3 is CASSGGSSGNTIYF. CDR3 sequence (DNA): TGTGCCTCCTCAGGGGGGAGCTCTGGAAACACCATATATTTT.

This clone is medium-sized in the sample. CDR3 region: CASSGLAGESTDTQYF. CDR3 sequence (DNA): TGTGCCAGCAGTGGACTAGCGGGAGAAAGCACAGATACGCAGTATTTT. The V gene is TRBV6-4, the J gene TRBJ2-3, with TRBD2 matching 12 bases. V lost 4 bases and J lost 0; bases outside the gene matches: 2. CDR3 length: 16 amino acids. Germline V gives CDR1 MRHNA, CDR2 SNTAGT.

This clone was detected only once. This chain uses TRBV4-1 with TRBJ1-2; 11 nucleotides line up with TRBD1. CDR1 and CDR2 (germline): MGHRA, YSYEKL. Trimming at V came to 1 base and at J to 7 bases, leaving 5 bases not matched to a gene. The CDR3 extends over 15 amino acids. The CDR3 DNA reads TGCGCCAGCAGCCAAGTCGGGACAGGGGGTTCTGGCTACACCTTC. Its translation: CASSQVGTGGSGYTF.

This clone is medium-sized (0.01 to 0.1%) in the sample. V is TRBV18 and J is TRBJ1-1; 7 bases line up with TRBD1. The CDR3 is 14 amino acids. Germline values: CDR1 KGHSH, CDR2 LQKENI. J lost 1 base, V lost 5 bases, and 4 bases had no gene match. For the CDR3, the DNA is TGTGCCAGCTCATCCCGACAGGGGAACACTGAAGCTTTCTTT. It translates to CASSSRQGNTEAFF.

The V call is TRBV27, the J call TRBJ2-1; 10 bases map to TRBD2. Germline CDR1 MNHEY, CDR2 SMNVEV (reference sequence). This CDR3 region has 15 residues. Trimming cost V 6 bases and J 2 bases; bases outside gene matches: 4. CDR3: CASSLGLAAYNEQFF. In nucleotides, the CDR3 is TGTGCCAGCAGCCTCGGACTAGCGGCCTACAATGAGCAGTTCTTC.

The chain links TRBV7-9 to TRBJ2-7, with D unresolved. Trimming took 6 bases from V and 2 from J, leaving 11 bases between them. Germline V gives CDR1 SEHNR, CDR2 FQNEAQ (reference sequence). This CDR3 region has 13 residues. CDR3 protein: CASSSRHTYEQYF. The CDR3, as DNA: TGTGCCAGCAGTTCGAGACACACCTACGAGCAGTACTTC.